The rows below give T cell receptor beta chains drawn from one sample of a study of CD8 T cells in Susac syndrome. MiXCR, applied by TCRdb to the immunoSEQ multiplex PCR reads, yields one record per CDR3 protein. This table has about 300,000 distinct CDR3 sequences, approximately 90% appearing once. The sequencing sample was made of CD8+ T cells from PBMCs. These receptors originate from a human donor with multiple sclerosis. The CDR3 runs from the conserved cysteine through the conserved F or W. The D gene is left open where the match is weak. For some rows the clone size is stated as once, few or many, or as a class when expanded; others skip it.

TRBV6-6	TRBJ1-1	NA	few	TGTGCCAGCAGTTTTCGCGGGGGCACTGAAGCTTTCTTT	CASSFRGGTEAFF
TRBV6-2/TRBV6-3	TRBJ2-7	NA	NA	TGTGCCAGCAGTACCACCGGGCTCTACTACGAGCAGTACTTC	CASSTTGLYYEQYF
TRBV27	TRBJ2-3	NA	NA	TGTGCCAGCAGTGGGGCAGTAGATACGCAGTATTTT	CASSGAVDTQYF
TRBV30	TRBJ1-2	TRBD1	NA	TGTGCCTGGCTACGGACAGGACTCGCTAACTATGGCTACACCTTC	CAWLRTGLANYGYTF
TRBV12-3/TRBV12-4	TRBJ2-7	NA	NA	TGTGCCAGCAGGCCTACACTTACCCGGGGCGAGCAGTACTTC	CASRPTLTRGEQYF
TRBV20-1	TRBJ2-1	TRBD2	NA	TGCAGTGCTAGAGATCGTACTAGCGGGAGAATATATGAGCAGTTCTTC	CSARDRTSGRIYEQFF
TRBV6-1	TRBJ1-2	NA	few	TGTGCCAGCACCTGGGACCTCTATGGCTACACCTTC	CASTWDLYGYTF
TRBV5-4	TRBJ2-2	TRBD2	NA	TGTGCCAGCAGCCCCCTAGCGGGACCACAAACCGGGGAGCTGTTTTTT	CASSPLAGPQTGELFF
TRBV12-3/TRBV12-4	TRBJ2-6	NA	NA	TGTGCCAGCAGTCCTGGACCTTCCTCTGGGGCCAACGTCCTGACTTTC	CASSPGPSSGANVLTF
TRBV4-1	TRBJ1-1	NA	few	TGCGCCAGCAGCCACCCCGGGGGGGCAGACACTGAAGCTTTCTTT	CASSHPGGADTEAFF
TRBV6-2/TRBV6-3	TRBJ2-7	NA	NA	TGTGCCAGCAGCCGGTCGACAGAGGGGTACGAGCAGTACTTC	CASSRSTEGYEQYF
TRBV7-7	TRBJ1-1	NA	NA	TGTGCTAGCAGCCTCCTGACGGGATTGGACACTGAAGCTTTCTTT	CASSLLTGLDTEAFF
TRBV4-1	TRBJ1-1	NA	NA	TGCGCCAGCAGCCTAGACGGCGGGGACACTGAAGTTTTCTTT	CASSLDGGDTEVFF
TRBV11-1	TRBJ1-1	NA	NA	TGTGCCAGCAGCCCCAGGCAGGGGTTGGGAGACACTGAAGCTTTCTTT	CASSPRQGLGDTEAFF
TRBV27	TRBJ2-3	NA	NA	TGTGCCAGCAGTTTCCTCGGGAGTTCCACAGATACGCAGTATTTT	CASSFLGSSTDTQYF
TRBV20-1	TRBJ2-7	TRBD1	NA	TGCAGTGCTAGAGAGGGGACAGGGGCCGACTACGAGCAGTACTTC	CSAREGTGADYEQYF
TRBV6-2/TRBV6-3	TRBJ2-1	NA	NA	TGTGCCAGCAGCCCTCACCCCTTCAATGAGCAGTTCTTC	CASSPHPFNEQFF
TRBV18	TRBJ2-1	TRBD1	NA	TGTGCCAGCTCACCACCGATGGGACAGTGGAATGAGCAGTTCTTC	CASSPPMGQWNEQFF
TRBV2	TRBJ2-2	NA	NA	TGTGCCAGCAGTGATGTGGCCAGGGGGGCCGGGGAGCTGTTTTTT	CASSDVARGAGELFF
TRBV7-9	TRBJ2-2	TRBD1	NA	TGTGCCAGCAGCCCCCCTTTACAGGGGACCGGGGAGCTGTTTTTT	CASSPPLQGTGELFF
TRBV7-2	TRBJ2-3	TRBD2	NA	TGTGCCAGCAGCCTGTATGCTAGCGGGGGTCAATCGGAGTATTTT	CASSLYASGGQSEYF
TRBV27	TRBJ1-5	NA	NA	TGTGCCAGCAGTTTGGAAGGAGCCAATCAGCCCCAGCATTTT	CASSLEGANQPQHF
TRBV5-6	TRBJ2-1	NA	NA	TGTGCCAGCAGCTTGGCCGGGGCCAAGCAGTTCTTC	CASSLAGAKQFF
TRBV28	TRBJ2-7	NA	NA	TGTGCCAGCAGTCCACAAACGGACAGAAGGTACGAGCAGTACTTC	CASSPQTDRRYEQYF
TRBV2	TRBJ1-3	NA	NA	TGTGCCAGCAGTCGAGAGACAACTCTTTACTCTGGAAACACCATATATTTT	CASSRETTLYSGNTIYF
TRBV11-2	TRBJ2-5	TRBD1	NA	TGTGCCAGCAGGACCACGGGGACAGGACAAGAGACCCAGTACTTC	CASRTTGTGQETQYF
TRBV6-2/TRBV6-3	TRBJ2-1	TRBD1	NA	TGTGCCAGCAGTTGGGGGCAGGGGGCACACAATGAGCAGTTCTTC	CASSWGQGAHNEQFF
TRBV19	TRBJ2-1	NA	NA	TGTGCCAGTAGTATTGGGGGAGTAAATGAGCAGTTCTTC	CASSIGGVNEQFF
TRBV7-7	TRBJ2-5	NA	NA	TGTGCTAGCAGTTCAATAGTCGACGGAAAAGAGACCCAGTACTTC	CASSSIVDGKETQYF
TRBV6-5	TRBJ2-3	NA	NA	TGTGCCAGCAGTTACGCCTACCCAGGTTTGGCAGATACGCAGTATTTT	CASSYAYPGLADTQYF
TRBV14	TRBJ2-7	NA	few	TGTGCCAGCAGCCAAGAGAGTGGAGGGACCTACGAGCAGTACTTC	CASSQESGGTYEQYF
TRBV7-2	TRBJ2-2	TRBD2	NA	TGTGCCAGCAGCTTCTCCCCTAGCGGGAGGCCTGGGCGCACCGGGGAGCTGTTTTTT	CASSFSPSGRPGRTGELFF
TRBV4-3	TRBJ2-3	TRBD2	NA	TGCGCCAGCAGCCGAGAACCGCTAGCGGGGGGGACAGATACGCAGTATTTT	CASSREPLAGGTDTQYF
TRBV20-1	TRBJ2-7	NA	NA	TGCAGTGCTCGATATTCCTACGAGCAGTACTTC	CSARYSYEQYF
TRBV30	TRBJ2-7	NA	NA	TGTGCCTGGAGTGTGGTTGGCGGGGCCTACGAGCAGTACTTC	CAWSVVGGAYEQYF